These 19 T cell receptor beta chains originate from one sample sequenced in a study of blood T cell repertoires in COVID-19 (TCRdb year 2020). Library generation was performed with the immunoSEQ multiplex PCR assay. This is the immuneACCESS table as TCRdb keeps it, with only in-frame sequences that have V and J called. A part of the clones is gone; compared with another copy, unresolved V genes explain less than half, and the rest is unexplained. Here the sample has some 71,000 clones; roughly nine tenths occur a single time. Clones ranked in the top ten supply approximately 4.9% of the sample. The source material was peripheral blood. These receptors originate from a young woman with acute or convalescent COVID-19.

The chain carries TRBV5-4 and TRBJ1-2; perhaps TRBD1 as D (6 bases). The germline gives CDR1 SGHNT, CDR2 YYREEE (reference sequence). Trimming removed 1 base from V and 6 bases from J, with 10 bases in between. This CDR3 contains 13 residues. The CDR3 nucleotides read TGTGCCAGCAGCTTGCAGGGGTCTGATGGCTACACCTTC. Protein: CASSLQGSDGYTF.

The chain joins TRBV27 to TRBJ1-2; 8 bases match TRBD1. The CDR3 consists of 13 residues. Looked up from germline, CDR1 is MNHEY and CDR2 is SMNVEV (reference sequence). The junction had 1 base not matched to a gene; V was cut back by 2 bases and J by 5 bases. DNA of the CDR3: TGTGCCAGCAGTTTAAGACAGGGGTATGGCTACACCTTC. It yields the protein CASSLRQGYGYTF.

This clone was seen more than once but under ten times. The chain has TRBV7-9 and TRBJ2-1, with no clear D. The germline V and J ends were trimmed by 1 base and 4 bases, with 8 bases remaining between them. CDR1 is SEHNR and CDR2 is FQNEAQ in the germline V gene (reference sequence). The CDR3 sequence is 14 residues long. In DNA, the CDR3 is TGTGCCAGCAGCTTAGGCCAGGATTACAATGAGCAGTTCTTC. It translates to CASSLGQDYNEQFF.

The CDR3 DNA follows: TGTGCCTGGATGGGGCAGGGTTCTAATGAAAAACTGTTTTTT. It translates to CAWMGQGSNEKLFF. The chain joins TRBV30 to TRBJ1-4; possibly TRBD1 for D (5 bases). The CDR3 has 14 amino acids. Germline loops: CDR1 GTSNPN, CDR2 SVGIG (reference sequence). V lost 4 bases, J lost 3 bases, and 12 bases lay in between.

The chain combines TRBV30 with TRBJ1-5; perhaps TRBD1 as D (5 bases). The CDR3 runs to 15 residues. Deletions cut 2 bases from V and 7 bases from J, with 18 bases between. Germline CDR1 reads GTSNPN; CDR2 reads SVGIG (reference sequence). CDR3 sequence (DNA): TGTGCCTGGAGTTGGGGTATGGGCGGGGGGCAGCCCCAGCATTTT. Its translation: CAWSWGMGGGQPQHF.

The chain links TRBV10-3 to TRBJ2-6; 8 nucleotides align to TRBD1. Germline V CDR1 and CDR2: ENHRY, SYGVKD. CDR3 length equals 20 residues. V lost 5 bases, J lost 5 bases, and 20 bases stayed unmatched. CDR3 DNA sequence: TGTGCCATCAGTCCCGGACAGGGCTCTTTCTCTGTTCTCTGGGCCAACGTCCTGACTTTC. It specifies CAISPGQGSFSVLWANVLTF.

This rearrangement joins TRBV6-4 to TRBJ2-1; 11 bases match TRBD1. With 2 bases clipped from V and 6 bases from J, the junction kept 0 bases outside the gene matches. Germline V gene data show CDR1 as MRHNA and CDR2 as SNTAGT. The CDR3 totals 14 residues. The CDR3 protein is CASSDGTGGNEQFF. In DNA form, the CDR3 reads TGTGCCAGCAGTGACGGGACAGGGGGCAATGAGCAGTTCTTC.

The chain links TRBV7-2 to TRBJ1-5; 7 positions agree with TRBD1. The CDR3 contains 13 residues. Germline V gene data show CDR1 as SGHTA and CDR2 as FQGNSA. V shed 4 bases and J 5 bases; nucleotides not matched to a gene: 2. CDR3 DNA sequence: TGTGCCAGCAGCTCGCAGGGGGATCAGCCCCAGCATTTT. This sequence encodes CASSSQGDQPQHF.

V gene TRBV6-1 combines with J gene TRBJ2-7; tentative D call: TRBD1 (5 bases). Germline V CDR1 and CDR2: MNHNS, SASEGT. Trimming shortened V by 3 bases and J by 7 bases, and 16 bases separated the two germline ends. There are 14 residues in the CDR3. The CDR3 is CASSESRVSREQYF. DNA for the CDR3: TGTGCCAGCAGTGAGAGCAGGGTTAGTCGGGAGCAGTACTTC.

The chain is built from TRBV25-1 and TRBJ2-1; 7 bases are shared with TRBD1. CDR1 and CDR2 from the germline V gene are MGHDK and SYGVNS. V dropped 6 bases and J dropped 8; count of bases not matched to a gene: 7. The CDR3 consists of 13 residues. The CDR3 here is CASRGGPRDEQFF. The CDR3, as DNA: TGTGCCAGCAGAGGGGGCCCTAGGGATGAGCAGTTCTTC.

The chain uses TRBV5-1 and TRBJ2-1; no clear D gene. In germline, CDR1 is SGHRS, CDR2 YFSETQ. Trimming stripped 4 bases from V and 7 bases from J, with 9 bases between. This CDR3 region has 12 residues. The CDR3 DNA reads as TGCGCCAGCAGCCAATCCCGGAATGAGCAGTTCTTC. It codes for CASSQSRNEQFF.

The chain has TRBV14 and TRBJ2-1; TRBD1 matches at 10 bases. Trimming removed 4 bases from V and 9 bases from J; junction bases left unmatched: 9. The germline CDR1 and CDR2 sequences are SGHDN and FVKESK. The CDR3 runs 15 residues. This chain's CDR3 is CASSPPGQGFGEQFF. The DNA of the CDR3 is TGTGCCAGCAGCCCGCCGGGACAGGGGTTCGGTGAGCAGTTCTTC.

V gene TRBV3-1 (or the pseudogene TRBV3-2) combines with J gene TRBJ2-5; 11 bases fit TRBD2. This CDR3 is built from 16 residues. Germline CDR1 and CDR2: LGHDT and YNNKEL (reference sequence). The V segment lost 4 bases and the J segment 5 bases; nucleotides outside the gene matches: 9. This CDR3 is CASSLRTSGRAETQYF. CDR3 DNA sequence: TGTGCCAGCAGCCTAAGGACTAGCGGGCGGGCGGAGACCCAGTACTTC.

V gene TRBV5-8 combines with J gene TRBJ1-2, with D tentatively TRBD1 (5 bases). V was trimmed by 7 bases and J by 4 bases, leaving 17 bases between them. Germline lookup yields CDR1 SGHTS and CDR2 YDEGEE. The CDR3 is 14 residues long. In DNA, the CDR3 is TGTGCCAGCGGCCCCTCAGGGAGGCTCTATGGCTACACCTTC. Protein product: CASGPSGRLYGYTF.

This chain links TRBV19 with TRBJ2-2, with a possible D match to TRBD1 (6 bases). CDR1 LNHDA and CDR2 SQIVND come from the germline V gene (reference sequence). The CDR3 is 15 residues long. The germline V and J ends were trimmed by 8 bases and 4 bases, with 17 bases remaining between them. CDR3 residues: CASCSGVGVTGELFF. The CDR3 nucleotides are TGTGCCAGTTGTTCAGGGGTCGGGGTCACCGGGGAGCTGTTTTTT.

J is TRBJ2-3 and V is TRBV11-2; 10 bases align to TRBD1. The CDR3 has 14 amino acids. Germline V CDR1 and CDR2: SGHAT, FQNNGV. The junction had 5 bases not matched to a gene; V was cut back by 5 bases and J by 6 bases. CDR3 in DNA: TGTGCCAGCAGCCCCGGGACAGGGGTGGATACGCAGTATTTT. Residues: CASSPGTGVDTQYF.

Turning to this clone: Mismatch with germline at one junction end may stem from a read error. The J gene is TRBJ2-7, the V gene TRBV4-1, with 7 positions matching TRBD1. Germline V lookup: CDR1 MGHRA, CDR2 YSYEKL. The CDR3 is made up of 16 amino acids. CDR3 sequence: CARSRQLGQTSYEQYF. CDR3 sequence (DNA): TGCGCCCGCAGCCGGCAGTTGGGACAGACATCCTACGAGCAGTACTTC.

The V gene is TRBV15, the J gene TRBJ2-1; no reliable D call. The CDR3 sequence is 13 residues long. CDR1 is LNHNV and CDR2 is YYDKDF in the germline V gene (reference sequence). V shed 5 bases and J shed 4 bases, with 9 bases lying between them. The CDR3 is CATSAQKYNEQFF. The CDR3, as DNA: TGTGCCACCAGCGCTCAGAAGTACAATGAGCAGTTCTTC.

The chain couples TRBV1 to TRBJ2-2; the table names TRBD2, a call not compared with the DNA. TRBV1 is classified as a pseudogene. There are 14 residues in the CDR3. The CDR3 DNA reads as TGCACCATTCGGACTAGCGGGAGAACCGGGGAGCTGTTTTTT. Encoded protein: CTIRTSGRTGELFF.